This TCR beta chain was sequenced during a study of beta chain features in type 1 diabetes. In the study overall: All samples combined gave under 110,000,000 sorted cells for examination. Whole-study results and caveats: Moderate but significant shortening of TCRB CDR3s was recorded in all four CD4+ subsets from Type 1 diabetes patients.

Every bit of the isolated RNA underwent reverse transcription, so sequencing read expressed TCRB transcripts. Assay used: immunoSEQ multiplex PCR; TCRdb lists only in-frame clones, some missing. The sample contains under 500,000 clones, approximately 31% of which appear only once. This clone has only a few counts. The target antigen is unknown. Germline V gene sequence: CDR1 SGHRS, CDR2 YFSETQ. V was pared by 2 bases and J by 2 bases, with 5 bases between. The CDR3 is 14 amino acids. The clonotype comes from a man aged 18 to 29 in good health. Sequencing was done on a sample of naive CD4+ T cells from blood. This chain links TRBV5-1 with TRBJ2-6, with no clear D. The CDR3 is CASSLAAGANVLTF. CDR3 DNA: TGCGCCAGCAGCTTAGCCGCTGGGGCCAACGTCCTGACTTTC.